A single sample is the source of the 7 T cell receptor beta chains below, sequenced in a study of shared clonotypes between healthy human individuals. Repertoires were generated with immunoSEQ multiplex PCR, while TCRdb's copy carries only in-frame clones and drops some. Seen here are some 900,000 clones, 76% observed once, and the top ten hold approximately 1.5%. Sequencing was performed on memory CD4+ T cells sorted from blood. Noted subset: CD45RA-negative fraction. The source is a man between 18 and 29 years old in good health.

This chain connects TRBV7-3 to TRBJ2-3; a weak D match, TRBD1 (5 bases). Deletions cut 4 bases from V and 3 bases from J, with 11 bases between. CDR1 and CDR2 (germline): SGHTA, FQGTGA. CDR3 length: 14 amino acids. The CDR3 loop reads CASSSRTPTDTQYF. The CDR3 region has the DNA TGTGCCAGCAGCTCTAGGACACCTACAGATACGCAGTATTTT.

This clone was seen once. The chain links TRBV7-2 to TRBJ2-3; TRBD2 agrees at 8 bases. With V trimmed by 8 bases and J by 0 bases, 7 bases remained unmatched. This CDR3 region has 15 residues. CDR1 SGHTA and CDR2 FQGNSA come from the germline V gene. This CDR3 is CASLLTSGSTDTQYF. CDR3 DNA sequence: TGTGCCAGCCTCTTAACTAGCGGTAGCACAGATACGCAGTATTTT.

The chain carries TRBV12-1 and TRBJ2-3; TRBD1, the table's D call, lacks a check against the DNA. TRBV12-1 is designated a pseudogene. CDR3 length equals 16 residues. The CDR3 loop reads CASSLDRDSSTDTQYF. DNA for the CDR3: TGTGCCAGCAGCCTCGACAGGGACTCTAGCACAGATACGCAGTATTTT.

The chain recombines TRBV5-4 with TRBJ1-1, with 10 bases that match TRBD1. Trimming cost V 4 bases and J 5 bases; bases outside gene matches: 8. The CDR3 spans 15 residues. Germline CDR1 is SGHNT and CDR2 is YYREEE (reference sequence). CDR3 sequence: CASSRSWDRGTEAFF. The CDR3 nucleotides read TGTGCCAGCAGCCGGTCATGGGACAGGGGTACTGAAGCTTTCTTT.

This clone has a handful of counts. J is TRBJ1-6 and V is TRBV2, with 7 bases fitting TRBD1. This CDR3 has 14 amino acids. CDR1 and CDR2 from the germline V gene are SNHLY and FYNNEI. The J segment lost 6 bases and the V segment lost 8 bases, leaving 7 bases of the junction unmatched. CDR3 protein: CASFLGQANSPLHF. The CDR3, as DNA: TGTGCCAGCTTTTTAGGACAGGCTAATTCACCCCTCCACTTT.

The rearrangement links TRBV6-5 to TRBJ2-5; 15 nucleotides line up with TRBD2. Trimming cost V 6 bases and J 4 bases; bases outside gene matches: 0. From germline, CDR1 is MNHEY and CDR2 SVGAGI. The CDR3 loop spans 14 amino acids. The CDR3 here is CASRGLAGGETQYF. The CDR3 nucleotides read TGTGCCAGCAGGGGACTAGCGGGAGGAGAGACCCAGTACTTC.

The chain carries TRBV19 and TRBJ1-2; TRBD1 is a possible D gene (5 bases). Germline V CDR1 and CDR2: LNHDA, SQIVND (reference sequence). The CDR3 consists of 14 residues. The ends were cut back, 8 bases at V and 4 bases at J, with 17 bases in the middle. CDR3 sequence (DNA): TGTGCCAGTCATCCTCGTGGGGGGAGCTATGGCTACACCTTC. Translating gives CASHPRGGSYGYTF.